The clone carrying this T cell receptor (beta chain) has only a few counts. In germline, CDR1 is LNHDA, CDR2 SQIVND (reference sequence). This CDR3 has 17 residues. V dropped 7 bases and J dropped 2; count of bases not matched to a gene: 14. The method was immunoSEQ multiplex PCR; TCRdb's version includes in-frame clones alone and lacks a portion of them. The sample has about 210,000 clones; about 85% are singletons. Enrolment of Seattle patients took place during active infection, and they were followed longitudinally. The sample belongs to a study of blood T cell repertoires in COVID-19. Study overall: T cells, B-cell-depleted T cells, or PBMCs supplied cDNA or gDNA.

The chain links TRBV19 to TRBJ1-5; 7 bases are a match to TRBD1. The TCR originated in a woman of 80 years or more with COVID-19, enrolled during active disease. The sequenced material came from peripheral blood. The CDR3 reads CASKTNDRVGGNQPQHF. CDR3 nucleotide sequence: TGTGCCAGTAAGACAAACGACAGGGTTGGAGGCAATCAGCCCCAGCATTTT.